The clone carrying this T cell receptor (beta chain) was recorded many times. Noted time point: newly diagnosed GD, antithyroid drugs for less than 3 months. After RNA was extracted from PBMCs, the TCR library was made from it. This sample is part of a study of regulatory T cells in long-lasting Graves disease. Researchers made TCR beta libraries by using iRepertoire HTBI primers and running Arm-PCR on CDR3 regions. TCRdb processed the multiplex PCR reads anew with MiXCR; each CDR3 protein has one entry. Altogether 400,000 to 500,000 distinct CDR3 sequences are present, about 17% being singletons, with the ten largest covering about 10%. CDR1 is SEHNR and CDR2 is FQNEAQ in the germline V gene (reference sequence). The length of the CDR3 is 14 residues. Trimming cost V 8 bases and J 7 bases; bases outside gene matches: 5. Separately, the same data were catalogued under a study of T cells in Graves' hyperthyroidism and ophthalmopathy. From that second work: Stable hyperthyroidism was separated from ophthalmopathy by a model based on 13 V-J features.

The source material was peripheral blood mononuclear cells (PBMCs), sampled at new diagnosis, from a patient treated with antithyroid drugs. This sequence originates from a woman aged 30 to 39 with Graves disease. The chain joins TRBV7-9 to TRBJ2-2; 12 bases map to TRBD1. The CDR3 nucleotides read TGTGCCAGCCGGGACAGGGGGCTATTCGGGGAGCTGTTTTTT. This encodes CASRDRGLFGELFF.